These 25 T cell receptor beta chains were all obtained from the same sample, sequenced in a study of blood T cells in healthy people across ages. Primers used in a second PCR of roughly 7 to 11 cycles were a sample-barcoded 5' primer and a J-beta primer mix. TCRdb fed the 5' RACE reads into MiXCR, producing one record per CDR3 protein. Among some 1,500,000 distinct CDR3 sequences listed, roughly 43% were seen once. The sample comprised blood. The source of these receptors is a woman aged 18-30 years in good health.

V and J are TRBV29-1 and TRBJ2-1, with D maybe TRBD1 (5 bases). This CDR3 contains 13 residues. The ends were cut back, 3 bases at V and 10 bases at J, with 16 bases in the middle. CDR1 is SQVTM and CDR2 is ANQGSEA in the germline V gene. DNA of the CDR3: TGCAGCGTTGAGGGCCAGGGAAGATACGAGCAGTTCTTC. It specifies CSVEGQGRYEQFF.

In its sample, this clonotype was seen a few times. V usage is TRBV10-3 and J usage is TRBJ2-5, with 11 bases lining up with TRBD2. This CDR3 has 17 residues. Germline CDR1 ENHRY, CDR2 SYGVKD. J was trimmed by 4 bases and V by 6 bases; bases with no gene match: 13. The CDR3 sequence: CAISESLAGVGGETQYF. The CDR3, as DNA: TGTGCCATCAGCGAATCACTAGCGGGAGTTGGGGGAGAGACCCAGTACTTC.

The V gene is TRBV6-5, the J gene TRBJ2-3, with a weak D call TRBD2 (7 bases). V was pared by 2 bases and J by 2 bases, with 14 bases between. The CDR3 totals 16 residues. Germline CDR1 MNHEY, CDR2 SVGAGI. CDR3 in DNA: TGTGCCAGCAGTTACACCGCGGGGGCCCTCACAGATACGCAGTATTTT. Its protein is CASSYTAGALTDTQYF.

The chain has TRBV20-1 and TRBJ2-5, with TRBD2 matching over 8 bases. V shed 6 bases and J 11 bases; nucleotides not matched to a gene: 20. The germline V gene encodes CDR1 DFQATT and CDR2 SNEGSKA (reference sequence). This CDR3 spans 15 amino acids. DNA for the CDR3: TGCAGTGCCCCCCGTACTAGCGGAGCGTACAATGAGCAGTACTTC. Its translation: CSAPRTSGAYNEQYF.

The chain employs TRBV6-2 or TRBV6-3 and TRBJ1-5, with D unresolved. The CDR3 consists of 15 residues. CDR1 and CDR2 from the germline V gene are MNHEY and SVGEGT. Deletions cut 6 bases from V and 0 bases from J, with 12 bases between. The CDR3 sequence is CASSHPAHSNQPQHF. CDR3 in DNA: TGTGCCAGCAGCCATCCGGCTCATAGCAATCAGCCCCAGCATTTT.

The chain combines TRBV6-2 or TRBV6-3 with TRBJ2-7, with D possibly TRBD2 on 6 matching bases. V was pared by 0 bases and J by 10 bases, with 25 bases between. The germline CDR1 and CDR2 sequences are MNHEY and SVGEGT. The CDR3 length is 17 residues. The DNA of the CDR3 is TGTGCCAGCAGTTACTCTACCAAGCTACTAGCCAAAAACAATCAGTACTTC. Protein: CASSYSTKLLAKNNQYF.

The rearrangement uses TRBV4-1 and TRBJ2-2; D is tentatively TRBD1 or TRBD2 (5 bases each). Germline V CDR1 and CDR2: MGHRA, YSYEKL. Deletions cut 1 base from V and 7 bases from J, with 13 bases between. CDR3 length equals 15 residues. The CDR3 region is CASSQAQEDHGELFF. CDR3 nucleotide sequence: TGCGCCAGCAGCCAAGCACAGGAGGATCACGGGGAGCTGTTTTTT.

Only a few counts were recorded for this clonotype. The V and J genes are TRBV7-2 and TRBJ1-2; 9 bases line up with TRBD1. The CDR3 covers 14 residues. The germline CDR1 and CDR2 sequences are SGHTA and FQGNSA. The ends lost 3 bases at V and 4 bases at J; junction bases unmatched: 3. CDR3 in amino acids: CASSFPGQGYGYTF. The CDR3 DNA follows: TGTGCCAGCAGCTTCCCGGGACAGGGCTATGGCTACACCTTC.

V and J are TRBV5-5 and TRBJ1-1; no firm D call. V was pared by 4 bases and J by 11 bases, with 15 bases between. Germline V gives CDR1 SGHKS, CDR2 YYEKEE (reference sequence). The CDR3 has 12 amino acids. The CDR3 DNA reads TGTGCCAGCAGCCTATGGACCGATAGGGCTTTCTTT. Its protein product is CASSLWTDRAFF.

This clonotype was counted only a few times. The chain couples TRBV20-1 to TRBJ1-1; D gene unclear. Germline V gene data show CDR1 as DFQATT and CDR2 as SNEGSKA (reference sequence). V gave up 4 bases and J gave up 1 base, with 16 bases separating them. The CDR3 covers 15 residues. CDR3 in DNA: TGCAGTGCTAAAGATGTCCGGGTCCAGAACACTGAAGCTTTCTTT. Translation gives CSAKDVRVQNTEAFF.

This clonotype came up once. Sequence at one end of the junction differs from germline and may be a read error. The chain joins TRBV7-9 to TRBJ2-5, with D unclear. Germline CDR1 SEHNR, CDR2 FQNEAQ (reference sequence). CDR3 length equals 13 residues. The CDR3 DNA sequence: TGTGCCAGCAGCTTAGCTCTGTCTCATCAGCAGAACTTC. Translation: CASSLALSHQQNF.

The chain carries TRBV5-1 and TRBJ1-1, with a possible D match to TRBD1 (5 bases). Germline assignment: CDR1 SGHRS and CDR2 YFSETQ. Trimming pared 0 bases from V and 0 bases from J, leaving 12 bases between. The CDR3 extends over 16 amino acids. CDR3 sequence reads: CASSLGEAGMNTEAFF. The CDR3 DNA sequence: TGCGCCAGCAGCTTGGGAGAGGCAGGGATGAACACTGAAGCTTTCTTT.

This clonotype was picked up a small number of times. CDR3 nucleotides: TGTGCCAGCAGCGTAGTGACCGGGACTAGGGAACTCTTGAGGTACTTC. This sequence encodes CASSVVTGTRELLRYF. V gene TRBV9 combines with J gene TRBJ2-4, with TRBD2 matching over 8 bases. Per germline, CDR1 SGDLS and CDR2 YYNGEE. The CDR3 runs 16 residues. The junction had 17 bases not matched to a gene; V was cut back by 0 bases and J by 15 bases. The full variable domain, completed using reference TRBV9 and TRBJ2-4, is DSGVTQTPKHLITATGQRVTLRCSPRSGDLSVYWYQQSLDQGLQFLIQYYNGEERAKGNILERFSAQQFPDLHSELNLSSLELGDSALYFCASSVVTGTRELLRYFGAGTRLSVL.

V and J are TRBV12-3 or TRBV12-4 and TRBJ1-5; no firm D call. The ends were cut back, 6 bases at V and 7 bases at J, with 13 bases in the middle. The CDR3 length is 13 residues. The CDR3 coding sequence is TGTGCCAGCAGGCCTACTGGTCCCCAGCCCCAGCATTTT. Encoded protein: CASRPTGPQPQHF.

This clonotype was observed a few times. The CDR3 loop reads CASSYQVRPTEAFF. The CDR3 bases are TGTGCCAGCAGTTACCAGGTGAGGCCCACTGAAGCTTTCTTT. The V call is TRBV6-5, the J call TRBJ1-1; D gene ambiguous. V was clipped by 2 bases and J by 4 bases, with 11 bases between them. CDR3 length: 14 amino acids. Germline V CDR1 and CDR2: MNHEY, SVGAGI.

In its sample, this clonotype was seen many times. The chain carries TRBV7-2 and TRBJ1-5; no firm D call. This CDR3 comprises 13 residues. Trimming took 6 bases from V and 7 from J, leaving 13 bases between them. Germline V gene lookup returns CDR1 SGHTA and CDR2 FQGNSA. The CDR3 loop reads CASSSRVGQPQHF. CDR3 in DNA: TGTGCCAGCAGTTCCCGGGTCGGACAGCCCCAGCATTTT.

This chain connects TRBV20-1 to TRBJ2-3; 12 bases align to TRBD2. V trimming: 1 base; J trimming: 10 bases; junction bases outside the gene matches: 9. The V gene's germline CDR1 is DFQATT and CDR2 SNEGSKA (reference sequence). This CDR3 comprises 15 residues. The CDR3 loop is CSARAIGLAGGAQYF. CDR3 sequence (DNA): TGCAGTGCTAGAGCCATCGGGCTAGCGGGGGGGGCGCAGTATTTT.

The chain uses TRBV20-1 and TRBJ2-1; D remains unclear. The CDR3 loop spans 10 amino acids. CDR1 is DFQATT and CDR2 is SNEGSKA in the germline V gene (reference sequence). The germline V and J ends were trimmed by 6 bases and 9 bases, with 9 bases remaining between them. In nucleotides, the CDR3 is TGCAGTGCCACAAAGCGTGAGCAGTTCTTC. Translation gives CSATKREQFF.

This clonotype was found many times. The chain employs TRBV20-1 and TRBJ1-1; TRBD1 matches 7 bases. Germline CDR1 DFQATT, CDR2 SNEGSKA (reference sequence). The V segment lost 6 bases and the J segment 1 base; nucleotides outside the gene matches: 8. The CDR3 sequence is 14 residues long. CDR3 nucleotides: TGCAGTGCCAGATACAGGGGCCAGAACACTGAAGCTTTCTTT. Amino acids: CSARYRGQNTEAFF.

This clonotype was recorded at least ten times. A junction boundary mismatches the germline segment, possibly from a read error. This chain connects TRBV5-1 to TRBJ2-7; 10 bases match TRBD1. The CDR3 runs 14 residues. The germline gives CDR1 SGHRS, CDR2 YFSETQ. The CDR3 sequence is CASSLGQGGYEQYF. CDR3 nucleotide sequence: TGTGCCAGCAGCTTAGGACAGGGGGGCTACGAGCAGTACTTC.

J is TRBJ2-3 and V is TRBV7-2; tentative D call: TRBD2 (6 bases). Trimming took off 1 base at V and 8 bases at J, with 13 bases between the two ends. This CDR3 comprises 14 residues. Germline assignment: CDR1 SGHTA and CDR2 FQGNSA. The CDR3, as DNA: TGTGCCAGCAGCTTAGGTGGCGGAGGGGCTACGCAGTATTTT. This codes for CASSLGGGGATQYF.

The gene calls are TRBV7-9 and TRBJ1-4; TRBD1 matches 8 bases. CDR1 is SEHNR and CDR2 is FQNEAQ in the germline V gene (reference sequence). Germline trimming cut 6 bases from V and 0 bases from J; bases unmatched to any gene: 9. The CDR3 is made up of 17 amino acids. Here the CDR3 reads CASSPDRGVATNEKLFF. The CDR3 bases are TGTGCCAGCAGTCCCGACAGGGGCGTAGCAACTAATGAAAAACTGTTTTTT.

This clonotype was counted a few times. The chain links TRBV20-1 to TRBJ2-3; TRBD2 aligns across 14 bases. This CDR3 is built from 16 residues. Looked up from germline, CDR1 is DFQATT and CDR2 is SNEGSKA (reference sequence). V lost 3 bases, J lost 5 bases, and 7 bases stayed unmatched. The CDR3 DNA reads TGCAGTGCTAGGACTAGCGGGAGGGCCGGAAAAGATACGCAGTATTTT. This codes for CSARTSGRAGKDTQYF.

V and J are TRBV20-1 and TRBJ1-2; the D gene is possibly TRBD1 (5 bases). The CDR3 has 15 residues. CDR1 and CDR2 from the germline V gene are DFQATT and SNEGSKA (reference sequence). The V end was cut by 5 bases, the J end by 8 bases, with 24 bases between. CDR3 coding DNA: TGCAGTGCTCGACCTGCCCGGGACGGCTTTGGGGGCTACACCTTC. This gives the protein CSARPARDGFGGYTF.

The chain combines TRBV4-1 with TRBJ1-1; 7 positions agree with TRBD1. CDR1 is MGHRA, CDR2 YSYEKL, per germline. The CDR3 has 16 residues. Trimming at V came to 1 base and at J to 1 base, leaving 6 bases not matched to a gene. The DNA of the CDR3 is TGCGCCAGCAGCCAAGGCGTTTGGACAGGGAACACTGAAGCTTTCTTT. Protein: CASSQGVWTGNTEAFF.